One and the same sample provided the 5 T cell receptor beta chains below, sequenced in a study of control samples from healthy donors and cancer patients. Only in-frame clones appear in the TCRdb table, and some are missing; sequencing was by immunoSEQ multiplex PCR. The table includes some 130,000 clones, roughly 92% detected once. Sequenced input: blood. The source is a man younger than 30 in good health.

The chain joins TRBV30 to TRBJ2-2, with D maybe TRBD2 (7 bases). Germline values: CDR1 GTSNPN, CDR2 SVGIG (reference sequence). Trimming removed 2 bases from V and 13 bases from J, with 26 bases in between. The CDR3 runs to 16 residues. CDR3 loop: CAWSLTLGGGRVGLFF. The DNA of the CDR3 is TGTGCCTGGAGTCTCACCCTTGGCGGGGGCCGCGTCGGGCTGTTTTTT.

This clone was counted between two and nine times. The DNA for the CDR3 is TGCGCCAGCAGGAGGAGCGGGTACAATGAGCAGTTCTTC. Translation gives CASRRSGYNEQFF. The chain is built from TRBV4-1 and TRBJ2-1; D might be TRBD2 (6 bases). V was shortened by 6 bases and J by 4 bases, with 10 bases between the two germline ends. Germline CDR1 MGHRA, CDR2 YSYEKL. CDR3 length: 13 amino acids.

The rearrangement links TRBV25-1 to TRBJ2-1; D is perhaps TRBD1 (6 bases). This CDR3 contains 12 residues. The germline CDR1 and CDR2 sequences are MGHDK and SYGVNS. Trimming removed 4 bases from V and 7 bases from J, with 8 bases in between. CDR3 region: CASSGTGNEQFF. The CDR3 bases are TGTGCCAGCAGTGGCACAGGGAATGAGCAGTTCTTC. Full variable domain (rest looked up from reference TRBV25-1 and TRBJ2-1): EADIYQTPRYLVIGTGKKITLECSQTMGHDKMYWYQQDPGMELHLIHYSYGVNSTEKGDLSSESTVSRIRTEHFPLTLESARPSHTSQYLCASSGTGNEQFFGPGTRLTVL.

This chain joins TRBV9 and TRBJ2-2; tentative D call: TRBD2 (5 bases). V shed 0 bases and J shed 3 bases, with 12 bases lying between them. CDR3 length: 16 residues. The germline gives CDR1 SGDLS, CDR2 YYNGEE. CDR3 in amino acids: CASSVGGPYYTGELFF. The CDR3 nucleotides are TGTGCCAGCAGCGTAGGAGGGCCCTATTACACCGGGGAGCTGTTTTTT.

The chain joins TRBV6-1 to TRBJ2-3; 8 nucleotides match TRBD2. CDR1 and CDR2 from the germline V gene are MNHNS and SASEGT. Trimming at V came to 2 bases and at J to 4 bases, leaving 5 bases not matched to a gene. The CDR3 sequence is 15 residues long. The CDR3 coding sequence is TGTGCCAGCAGTGAAAGGACCGGGGGGGCAGATACGCAGTATTTT. Residues: CASSERTGGADTQYF.